One and the same sample provided the 9 T cell receptor beta chains below, sequenced in a study of T cells in Graves' hyperthyroidism and ophthalmopathy. RNA transcripts gave rise to amplified TCR beta CDR3 regions. The TCR CDR3 first-round RT-PCR relied on the HTBI primer set. From the multiplex PCR reads, TCRdb called clonotypes with MiXCR, one entry per CDR3 protein. The table includes some 210,000 distinct CDR3 sequences, about a sixth detected once. Sequencing was done on a sample of blood. These receptors originate from a man aged 45-60 years with Graves' hyperthyroidism.

This clonotype appeared a few times. This chain connects TRBV5-1 to TRBJ2-3; 14 bases are a match to TRBD2. Trimming took 7 bases from V and 4 from J; bases not matched to a gene: 5. Germline CDR1 reads SGHRS; CDR2 reads YFSETQ. The CDR3 extends over 15 amino acids. For the CDR3, the DNA is TGCGCCAGCCGCGGACTAGCGGGAGGATCAGATACGCAGTATTTT. This translates into CASRGLAGGSDTQYF.

This clonotype was detected a few times. The CDR3 spells CASRELSDTGELFF. Written as DNA, the CDR3 is TGCGCCAGCAGAGAGCTTTCCGACACCGGGGAGCTGTTTTTT. The genes are TRBV5-1 and TRBJ2-2; D gene unclear. The V and J ends lost 5 bases and 3 bases respectively, with 11 bases between them. Germline CDR1 and CDR2: SGHRS and YFSETQ. The CDR3 contains 14 residues. The complete variable domain, with remaining parts taken from reference TRBV5-1 and TRBJ2-2, reads KAGVTQTPRYLIKTRGQQVTLSCSPISGHRSVSWYQQTPGQGLQFLFEYFSETQRNKGNFPGRFSGRQFSNSRSEMNVSTLELGDSALYLCASRELSDTGELFFGEGSRLTVL.

This clonotype was picked up many times. The rearrangement uses TRBV6-2 or TRBV6-3 and TRBJ2-5, with 8 bases fitting TRBD1. V trimming: 6 bases; J trimming: 4 bases; junction bases outside the gene matches: 4. CDR1 MNHEY and CDR2 SVGEGT come from the germline V gene. The CDR3 spans 13 residues. The CDR3 region is CASRETGGETQYF. Here the CDR3 DNA reads TGTGCCAGCAGGGAAACAGGGGGAGAGACCCAGTACTTC.

This clonotype appeared a few times. This chain connects TRBV5-8 to TRBJ2-1; 16 bases match TRBD2. The CDR3 loop spans 17 amino acids. Germline V gene lookup returns CDR1 SGHTS and CDR2 YDEGEE. J was trimmed by 7 bases and V by 4 bases; bases with no gene match: 8. CDR3 nucleotides: TGTGCCAGCAGCAGGGGGACTAGCGGGAGGGCGCGGAATGAGCAGTTCTTC. Amino acids: CASSRGTSGRARNEQFF.

This chain joins TRBV30 and TRBJ2-7, with 9 bases matching TRBD2. This CDR3 is 14 amino acids long. Germline CDR1 GTSNPN, CDR2 SVGIG (reference sequence). J gave up 5 bases and V 1 base, and 6 bases lay outside the gene matches. CDR3: CAWSDLAGIDEQYF. The CDR3 DNA follows: TGTGCCTGGAGTGATCTAGCGGGAATCGACGAGCAGTACTTC.

This clonotype came up many times. The CDR3 DNA sequence: TGTGCCAGCAACGAACTCGGGGGTGTGGAGACCCAGTACTTC. This codes for CASNELGGVETQYF. The chain couples TRBV2 to TRBJ2-5, with TRBD2 as a possible D gene (6 bases). The length of the CDR3 is 14 residues. The ends were cut back, 7 bases at V and 5 bases at J, with 17 bases in the middle. Germline lookup yields CDR1 SNHLY and CDR2 FYNNEI.

This clonotype was picked up a small number of times. This chain links TRBV4-1 with TRBJ1-5; D remains ambiguous. Germline CDR1 is MGHRA and CDR2 is YSYEKL. V gave up 0 bases and J gave up 7 bases, with 7 bases separating them. This CDR3 comprises 13 residues. The CDR3, as DNA: TGCGCCAGCAGCCAAGACAAACAACAGCCCCAGCATTTT. This codes for CASSQDKQQPQHF.

This clonotype was observed many times. This chain joins TRBV4-1 and TRBJ2-3; D might be TRBD2 (6 bases). CDR3 length: 17 amino acids. Germline assignment: CDR1 MGHRA and CDR2 YSYEKL. V lost 1 base and J 0 bases, leaving 14 bases between the germline ends. As DNA, the CDR3 is TGCGCCAGCAGCCAAGGGGAATTAGCGGACAGCACAGATACGCAGTATTTT. It encodes CASSQGELADSTDTQYF.

This clonotype came up many times. This rearrangement joins TRBV6-2 or TRBV6-3 to TRBJ1-1, with a weak D call TRBD1 (6 bases). Trimming cost V 6 bases and J 0 bases, with 8 bases left between them. CDR1 and CDR2 (germline): MNHEY, SVGEGT. The CDR3 extends over 13 amino acids. The CDR3 protein is CASRGAMNTEAFF. The CDR3 DNA is TGTGCCAGCAGGGGGGCCATGAACACTGAAGCTTTCTTT.